The rows below give T cell receptor beta chains drawn from one sample of a study of blood T cell repertoires in COVID-19. The protocol was immunoSEQ multiplex PCR, while the TCRdb copy is restricted to in-frame clones and leaves out a portion. The table has almost 300,000 clones, more than 75% seen once. The sequencing input was peripheral blood. These receptors were taken from a man aged 70-80 years with acute or convalescent COVID-19. The conserved cysteine and the conserved F or W are not part of the CDR3 here. Each record gives: J gene, V gene, clone size, CDR3 protein. Part of the rows lack a size; the others show once, few, many or a class for expanded clones.

>TRBJ2-1|TRBV14|-
ASSQQLEGEQF
>TRBJ2-1|TRBV2|-
ARGQSYNEQF
>TRBJ1-2|TRBV5-1|-
ASSLRRQSNYGYT
>TRBJ1-2|TRBV29-1|once
SAGDREYT
>TRBJ1-5|TRBV7-9|-
ASSLRGQQGEDNQPQH
>TRBJ2-3|TRBV11-3|-
ASSLGLAGGTDTQY
>TRBJ2-1|TRBV18|-
ASSPGQGGWSSYNEQF
>TRBJ2-5|TRBV5-4|-
ASSSGTAQGETQY
>TRBJ2-2|TRBV19|-
ASRPGQTNTGELF
>TRBJ2-1|TRBV7-3|once
ASSPPRTSGGDPSYNEQF
>TRBJ2-7|TRBV4-1|-
ASSQVGGREVSEQY
>TRBJ2-7|TRBV7-2|-
ASSARGSPTYEQY
>TRBJ2-7|TRBV28|-
ASSLTSGLGKQY
>TRBJ1-6|TRBV6-5|-
ASRAQGVASPLH
>TRBJ2-2|TRBV19|-
ASSIDRAGPGELF
>TRBJ1-1|TRBV6-6|once
ATLRTSNTEAF
>TRBJ2-3|TRBV7-9|-
ASSPHPDSHTDTQY
>TRBJ2-1|TRBV11-2|-
ASSLSPPGNFEQF
>TRBJ1-2|TRBV7-8|-
ASSRDKNYGYT
>TRBJ1-4|TRBV19|-
ASSIRDRGRTIDEKLF
>TRBJ1-1|TRBV6-6|-
ASSFPPQGNTEAF
>TRBJ2-7|TRBV25-1|-
ASSEQGNEQY
>TRBJ1-2|TRBV11-2|-
ASSPQDYYGYT
>TRBJ1-5|TRBV4-2|-
ASSQDHGQGWQPQH
>TRBJ2-1|TRBV6-2/TRBV6-3|few
ASSALIGQGIANEQF
>TRBJ1-1|TRBV19|-
ASSIKGAGTEAF
>TRBJ2-2|TRBV6-6|-
ASSYLGSRELF
>TRBJ1-5|TRBV4-1|-
ASSPTPRTGSTQPQH
>TRBJ2-4|TRBV10-1|few
ASSGGQGSKNIQY
>TRBJ2-3|TRBV28|-
ASSLSWTDTQY
>TRBJ2-7|TRBV24-1|-
ATSEGGRGHEQY
>TRBJ1-1|TRBV7-2|-
ASSPDRGGAF
>TRBJ2-3|TRBV30|-
AWRTGGFGTDTQY
>TRBJ1-3|TRBV6-5|-
ASTTPSGNTIY
>TRBJ1-2|TRBV7-2|-
ASSSSGGQYGYT
>TRBJ1-1|TRBV2|-
ASSAAQGVTEAF
>TRBJ1-6|TRBV18|-
ASSAQWVGDDSPLH
>TRBJ2-3|TRBV7-2|-
ASSSPPGHTQY
>TRBJ1-1|TRBV30|-
AWDLGQGYTEAF
>TRBJ1-1|TRBV11-2|-
ASSTGTGMNTEAF
>TRBJ2-1|TRBV7-2|-
ASSLGLLDFSYNEQF
>TRBJ1-2|TRBV18|-
ASSPRAGTDGYT
>TRBJ2-6|TRBV3-1/TRBV3-2|-
ASSQDFQRTSGANVLT
>TRBJ2-2|TRBV4-3|-
ASSFLQTNTGELF
>TRBJ2-2|TRBV4-2|-
ASSQDQGGSTGELF
>TRBJ1-1|TRBV29-1|-
SVEEGVRHENTEAF
>TRBJ2-1|TRBV10-3|once
AISFGPSGGGEQF
>TRBJ1-4|TRBV7-2|-
ASSDGATNEKLF